The 30 T cell receptor beta chains below come from one sample, sequenced in a study of beta chain features in type 1 diabetes. Reverse transcribing all isolated RNA meant expressed TCRB transcripts were sequenced. The method was immunoSEQ multiplex PCR; TCRdb's version includes in-frame clones alone and lacks a portion of them. This sample has roughly 100,000 clones; roughly 28% occur once, and the top ten carry more than 0.45%. The study, taken as a whole, reports: Among all four CD4+ subsets, Type 1 diabetes patients had TCRB CDR3s that were moderately but significantly shorter.

No antigen is known for these receptors. What was sequenced was central memory CD4+ T cells from blood. Receptor source: a woman under 30 with type 1 diabetes.

This clone came up a few times. CDR3 nucleotides: TGCAGCGTCTCACAGGGGAACACTGAAGCTTTCTTT. Translated: CSVSQGNTEAFF. The V gene is TRBV29-1, the J gene TRBJ1-1; perhaps TRBD1 as D (6 bases). This CDR3 spans 12 amino acids. Trimming shortened V by 6 bases and J by 1 base, and 9 bases separated the two germline ends. The germline gives CDR1 SQVTM, CDR2 ANQGSEA.

This clone turned up a few times. This chain uses TRBV18 with TRBJ1-2; D uncertain. Germline V gene sequence: CDR1 KGHSH, CDR2 LQKENI. The germline V and J ends were trimmed by 1 base and 8 bases, with 14 bases remaining between them. The CDR3 consists of 14 residues. The CDR3 bases are TGTGCCAGCTCACCACTCTTAGACAAAGACGGCTACACCTTC. Amino acids: CASSPLLDKDGYTF. Filled out from reference TRBV18 and TRBJ1-2, the complete variable domain reads NAGVMQNPRHLVRRRGQEARLRCSPMKGHSHVYWYRQLPEEGLKFMVYLQKENIIDESGMPKERFSAEFPKEGPSILRIQQVVRGDSAAYFCASSPLLDKDGYTFGSGTRLTVV.

V is TRBV19 and J is TRBJ2-3, with D maybe TRBD2 (5 bases). Trimming took 0 bases from V and 6 from J, leaving 19 bases between them. The CDR3 is made up of 17 amino acids. Germline V CDR1 and CDR2: LNHDA, SQIVND (reference sequence). CDR3 DNA sequence: TGTGCCAGTAGTATAGATCTATTTTCTAGCTTTGCGGATACGCAGTATTTT. This sequence encodes CASSIDLFSSFADTQYF.

The J gene is TRBJ2-2, the V gene TRBV14; D gene ambiguous. This CDR3 spans 13 amino acids. Germline V gene lookup returns CDR1 SGHDN and CDR2 FVKESK. Trimming pared 2 bases from V and 6 bases from J, leaving 7 bases between. In DNA, the CDR3 is TGTGCCAGCAGCCAACGCGTCGCCGGGGAGCTGTTTTTT. It is translated as CASSQRVAGELFF.

This clone was detected a few times. This chain uses TRBV7-2 with TRBJ1-1, with D perhaps TRBD1 (5 bases). CDR1 is SGHTA, CDR2 FQGNSA, per germline. This CDR3 has 14 amino acids. Trimming removed 2 bases from V and 0 bases from J, with 7 bases in between. As DNA, the CDR3 is TGTGCCAGCAGCTTACAGGGCATGAACACTGAAGCTTTCTTT. This translates into CASSLQGMNTEAFF.

The chain uses TRBV18 and TRBJ2-1; a possible D gene is TRBD2 (5 bases). Trimming pared 2 bases from V and 7 bases from J, leaving 18 bases between. The germline V gene encodes CDR1 KGHSH and CDR2 LQKENI. The CDR3 contains 16 residues. The CDR3: CASSPVNAGILNEQFF. In nucleotides, the CDR3 is TGTGCCAGCTCACCAGTGAATGCCGGGATCCTTAATGAGCAGTTCTTC.

The V and J genes are TRBV19 and TRBJ1-2; 10 bases fit TRBD1. Trimming removed 7 bases from V and 6 bases from J; junction bases left unmatched: 8. The CDR3 totals 14 residues. In germline, CDR1 is LNHDA, CDR2 SQIVND (reference sequence). The CDR3 DNA follows: TGTGCCAGTAAGAGACAGGGGGCTTCGGATGGCTACACCTTC. Translated: CASKRQGASDGYTF.

This clone appeared a few times. The rearrangement uses TRBV7-3 and TRBJ2-2, with 12 bases that match TRBD1. CDR3 length equals 16 residues. CDR1 and CDR2 (germline): SGHTA, FQGTGA. V gave up 5 bases and J gave up 7 bases; unmatched junction bases: 8. CDR3 bases: TGTGCCAGCAGCCCAGGGGGACAGGGGGCAGTCGGGGAGCTGTTTTTT. This codes for CASSPGGQGAVGELFF.

This clone has only a few counts. The rearrangement links TRBV7-6 to TRBJ1-2; 9 positions match TRBD1. The V gene end was trimmed by 1 base and the J gene end by 5 bases; junction bases not matched to a gene: 8. The germline V gene encodes CDR1 SGHVS and CDR2 FNYEAQ. The CDR3 length is 16 residues. In nucleotides, the CDR3 is TGTGCCAGCAGCTTAGGGACAGGGGCTGATAGTTATGGCTACACCTTC. Amino acid sequence: CASSLGTGADSYGYTF.

A few counts support this clone. The chain has TRBV4-3 and TRBJ2-3, with TRBD1 as a possible D gene (6 bases). Germline CDR1 and CDR2: LGHNA and YSLEER. There are 15 residues in the CDR3. V lost 5 bases and J 6 bases, leaving 18 bases between the germline ends. The CDR3 here is CASSYEVQGKDTQYF. CDR3 in DNA: TGCGCCAGCAGCTATGAGGTACAGGGTAAGGATACGCAGTATTTT.

This clone was detected a few times. The J gene is TRBJ2-7, the V gene TRBV5-5; 10 bases are a match to TRBD2. V was clipped by 4 bases and J by 4 bases; unmatched bases: 8. Germline V CDR1 and CDR2: SGHKS, YYEKEE (reference sequence). The CDR3 has 15 amino acids. As DNA, the CDR3 is TGTGCCAGCAGCCCCGTGGCTAGCGGGAGTTACGAGCAGTACTTC. This translates into CASSPVASGSYEQYF.

This rearrangement joins TRBV6-1 to TRBJ2-3; D may be TRBD2 (6 bases). The CDR3 is made up of 15 amino acids. The germline CDR1 and CDR2 sequences are MNHNS and SASEGT. Trimming removed 2 bases from V and 0 bases from J, with 9 bases in between. The DNA of the CDR3 is TGTGCCAGCAGTGAATTCGGGAGTAGCACAGATACGCAGTATTTT. This codes for CASSEFGSSTDTQYF.

The rearrangement joins TRBV4-3 to TRBJ2-1, with TRBD2 matching over 14 bases. The germline CDR1 and CDR2 sequences are LGHNA and YSLEER. V was clipped by 6 bases and J by 9 bases; unmatched bases: 10. This CDR3 spans 16 amino acids. Here the CDR3 DNA reads TGCGCCAGCAGGCCCCATTTAGGGACTAGCGGGAGTGAGCAGTTCTTC. It yields the protein CASRPHLGTSGSEQFF.

This clone appeared a few times. The V and J genes are TRBV2 and TRBJ2-1, with a tentative D call TRBD2 (7 bases). V lost 10 bases, J lost 7 bases, and 17 bases lay in between. This CDR3 has 13 amino acids. The germline V gene encodes CDR1 SNHLY and CDR2 FYNNEI. As DNA, the CDR3 is TGTGCCATCCAACCAGGGAGGGGGAATGAGCAGTTCTTC. Its protein product is CAIQPGRGNEQFF.

This CDR3 is CASSQDRTNPGVNEQFF. The DNA for the CDR3 is TGCGCCAGCAGCCAAGATCGTACTAACCCCGGCGTCAATGAGCAGTTCTTC. This chain connects TRBV4-1 to TRBJ2-1, with D hard to call. V was clipped by 0 bases and J by 6 bases, with 18 bases between them. The CDR3 has 17 amino acids. Germline lookup yields CDR1 MGHRA and CDR2 YSYEKL.

The table lists this clone with a few counts. This chain's CDR3 is CASSLEDGVYEQYF. The CDR3 DNA reads TGCGCCAGCAGCTTGGAGGACGGGGTCTACGAGCAGTACTTC. The chain employs TRBV5-1 and TRBJ2-7, with a possible D match to TRBD2 (5 bases). From germline, CDR1 is SGHRS and CDR2 YFSETQ. V lost 0 bases and J 3 bases, leaving 10 bases between the germline ends. The CDR3 has 14 residues.

This clone was picked up a small number of times. The genes are TRBV30 and TRBJ1-3, with D perhaps matching TRBD1 (5 bases). Germline assignment: CDR1 GTSNPN and CDR2 SVGIG (reference sequence). This CDR3 is built from 13 residues. V was pared by 8 bases and J by 0 bases, with 11 bases between. As DNA, the CDR3 is TGTGCCCGCAGCAGGGCCTCTGGAAACACCATATATTTT. Residues: CARSRASGNTIYF.

This clone occurred a few times. The CDR3 is CASSYLAGGALTETQYF. In DNA form, the CDR3 reads TGTGCCAGCAGCTACTTAGCGGGGGGGGCGCTTACGGAGACCCAGTACTTC. This chain uses TRBV11-2 with TRBJ2-5, with TRBD2 matching 11 bases. V lost 4 bases, J lost 5 bases, and 12 bases stayed unmatched. CDR1 and CDR2 (germline): SGHAT, FQNNGV. The CDR3 contains 17 residues.

This clone was detected only a few times. The genes are TRBV21-1 and TRBJ1-1; no DNA check was done on the table's D call, TRBD1. TRBV21-1 is listed as a pseudogene. CDR3 length equals 16 residues. CDR3 loop: CASSKRRNRLNTEAFF. As DNA, the CDR3 is TGTGCCAGCAGCAAAAGACGGAACAGATTAAACACTGAAGCTTTCTTT.

This clone was seen a few times. The chain couples TRBV14 to TRBJ2-2, with D perhaps matching TRBD1 (7 bases). Germline V gene lookup returns CDR1 SGHDN and CDR2 FVKESK. There are 16 residues in the CDR3. V was shortened by 5 bases and J by 3 bases, with 16 bases between the two germline ends. CDR3 sequence (DNA): TGTGCCAGCAGCTACTACAGGGGCGGGGACACCGGGGAGCTGTTTTTT. Its translation: CASSYYRGGDTGELFF. The whole variable domain, filled in from reference TRBV14 and TRBJ2-2, reads EAGVTQFPSHSVIEKGQTVTLRCDPISGHDNLYWYRRVMGKEIKFLLHFVKESKQDESGMPNNRFLAERTGGTYSTLKVQPAELEDSGVYFCASSYYRGGDTGELFFGEGSRLTVL.

There are a few counts of this clone. The chain employs TRBV7-2 and TRBJ1-5, with 9 nucleotides matching TRBD1. Per germline, CDR1 SGHTA and CDR2 FQGNSA. J lost 6 bases, V lost 1 base, and 7 bases had no gene match. The CDR3 extends over 16 amino acids. The CDR3 is CASSLDGTGWVQPQHF. The CDR3 nucleotides read TGTGCCAGCAGCTTAGATGGGACAGGGTGGGTTCAGCCCCAGCATTTT.

In this sample, this clone turned up a few times. V and J are TRBV7-6 and TRBJ1-2; D is unclear. Germline loops: CDR1 SGHVS, CDR2 FNYEAQ. The CDR3 covers 15 residues. The V end was cut by 3 bases, the J end by 0 bases, with 11 bases between. The CDR3 bases are TGTGCCAGCAGCTTTTCTACAGCAGCTAACTATGGCTACACCTTC. This sequence encodes CASSFSTAANYGYTF.

This clone occurred a few times. This sequence joins TRBV2 and TRBJ2-5; the match to TRBD2 covers 9 bases. The V gene's germline CDR1 is SNHLY and CDR2 FYNNEI. J lost 4 bases, V lost 6 bases, and 12 bases had no gene match. CDR3 length: 16 amino acids. CDR3: CASSSRRASGTETQYF. CDR3 bases: TGTGCCAGCAGCTCCAGGCGGGCTAGCGGGACAGAGACCCAGTACTTC.

This chain uses TRBV5-6 with TRBJ2-1; 11 nucleotides match TRBD2. J was trimmed by 8 bases and V by 3 bases; bases with no gene match: 1. CDR3 length: 13 residues. The germline gives CDR1 SGHDT, CDR2 YYEEEE. The CDR3, as DNA: TGTGCCAGCAGCTGGGGACTAGCGGATGAGCAGTTCTTC. This encodes CASSWGLADEQFF. The whole variable domain, filled in from reference TRBV5-6 and TRBJ2-1, reads DAGVTQSPTHLIKTRGQQVTLRCSPKSGHDTVSWYQQALGQGPQFIFQYYEEEERQRGNFPDRFSGHQFPNYSSELNVNALLLGDSALYLCASSWGLADEQFFGPGTRLTVL.

This rearrangement joins TRBV5-1 to TRBJ1-5; D is undetermined. The CDR3 runs to 17 residues. The germline CDR1 and CDR2 sequences are SGHRS and YFSETQ. The V end lost 2 bases, the J end lost 5 bases, and 20 bases lay between the germline ends. Here the CDR3 DNA reads TGCGCCAGCAGCTTTCGCACTGGATTTAGGGAGGATCAGCCCCAGCATTTT. It encodes CASSFRTGFREDQPQHF.

This chain joins TRBV4-1 and TRBJ2-2; 12 positions agree with TRBD2. Germline-derived CDR1 and CDR2 are MGHRA and YSYEKL. V shed 3 bases, J shed 3 bases, and the junction held 2 bases outside the gene matches. The CDR3 has 16 amino acids. The CDR3 sequence: CASSHGLAGYTGELFF. The DNA of the CDR3 is TGCGCCAGCAGCCACGGACTAGCGGGATACACCGGGGAGCTGTTTTTT.

This clone was found a few times. The rearrangement uses TRBV18 and TRBJ2-6; 9 nucleotides match TRBD1. Unmatched junction bases numbered 6, after V lost 6 bases and J lost 3 bases. This CDR3 contains 16 residues. Per the germline V gene, CDR1 is KGHSH and CDR2 is LQKENI. DNA of the CDR3: TGTGCCAGCTCGGAACAGGGGGCGCATGGGGCCAACGTCCTGACTTTC. Protein: CASSEQGAHGANVLTF.

This clone was observed a handful of times. The V gene is TRBV28, the J gene TRBJ2-1, with 8 bases that match TRBD1. The CDR3 loop spans 15 amino acids. The V gene end was trimmed by 6 bases and the J gene end by 9 bases; junction bases not matched to a gene: 13. Per germline, CDR1 MDHEN and CDR2 SYDVKM. The CDR3 spells CASSPWDRISREQFF. The CDR3 DNA follows: TGTGCCAGCAGCCCGTGGGACAGGATCTCGCGTGAGCAGTTCTTC.

V gene TRBV2 combines with J gene TRBJ1-4; D perhaps matches TRBD1 (5 bases). Germline lookup yields CDR1 SNHLY and CDR2 FYNNEI. The CDR3 extends over 14 amino acids. Trimming stripped 7 bases from V and 8 bases from J, with 17 bases between. The CDR3 here is CASNRGPVGEKLFF. CDR3 bases: TGTGCCAGCAATAGGGGCCCGGTAGGGGAAAAACTGTTTTTT. The whole variable domain, remainder taken from reference TRBV2 and TRBJ1-4, is EPEVTQTPSHQVTQMGQEVILRCVPISNHLYFYWYRQILGQKVEFLVSFYNNEISEKSEIFDDQFSVERPDGSNFTLKIRSTKLEDSAMYFCASNRGPVGEKLFFGSGTQLSVL.

V usage is TRBV27 and J usage is TRBJ1-1; 11 bases are a match to TRBD1. The J segment lost 1 base and the V segment lost 1 base, leaving 5 bases of the junction unmatched. The length of the CDR3 is 17 residues. Germline V gives CDR1 MNHEY, CDR2 SMNVEV (reference sequence). The CDR3 region is CASSLWTGGAGNTEAFF. The CDR3 DNA sequence: TGTGCCAGCAGTTTATGGACAGGGGGCGCAGGGAACACTGAAGCTTTCTTT.